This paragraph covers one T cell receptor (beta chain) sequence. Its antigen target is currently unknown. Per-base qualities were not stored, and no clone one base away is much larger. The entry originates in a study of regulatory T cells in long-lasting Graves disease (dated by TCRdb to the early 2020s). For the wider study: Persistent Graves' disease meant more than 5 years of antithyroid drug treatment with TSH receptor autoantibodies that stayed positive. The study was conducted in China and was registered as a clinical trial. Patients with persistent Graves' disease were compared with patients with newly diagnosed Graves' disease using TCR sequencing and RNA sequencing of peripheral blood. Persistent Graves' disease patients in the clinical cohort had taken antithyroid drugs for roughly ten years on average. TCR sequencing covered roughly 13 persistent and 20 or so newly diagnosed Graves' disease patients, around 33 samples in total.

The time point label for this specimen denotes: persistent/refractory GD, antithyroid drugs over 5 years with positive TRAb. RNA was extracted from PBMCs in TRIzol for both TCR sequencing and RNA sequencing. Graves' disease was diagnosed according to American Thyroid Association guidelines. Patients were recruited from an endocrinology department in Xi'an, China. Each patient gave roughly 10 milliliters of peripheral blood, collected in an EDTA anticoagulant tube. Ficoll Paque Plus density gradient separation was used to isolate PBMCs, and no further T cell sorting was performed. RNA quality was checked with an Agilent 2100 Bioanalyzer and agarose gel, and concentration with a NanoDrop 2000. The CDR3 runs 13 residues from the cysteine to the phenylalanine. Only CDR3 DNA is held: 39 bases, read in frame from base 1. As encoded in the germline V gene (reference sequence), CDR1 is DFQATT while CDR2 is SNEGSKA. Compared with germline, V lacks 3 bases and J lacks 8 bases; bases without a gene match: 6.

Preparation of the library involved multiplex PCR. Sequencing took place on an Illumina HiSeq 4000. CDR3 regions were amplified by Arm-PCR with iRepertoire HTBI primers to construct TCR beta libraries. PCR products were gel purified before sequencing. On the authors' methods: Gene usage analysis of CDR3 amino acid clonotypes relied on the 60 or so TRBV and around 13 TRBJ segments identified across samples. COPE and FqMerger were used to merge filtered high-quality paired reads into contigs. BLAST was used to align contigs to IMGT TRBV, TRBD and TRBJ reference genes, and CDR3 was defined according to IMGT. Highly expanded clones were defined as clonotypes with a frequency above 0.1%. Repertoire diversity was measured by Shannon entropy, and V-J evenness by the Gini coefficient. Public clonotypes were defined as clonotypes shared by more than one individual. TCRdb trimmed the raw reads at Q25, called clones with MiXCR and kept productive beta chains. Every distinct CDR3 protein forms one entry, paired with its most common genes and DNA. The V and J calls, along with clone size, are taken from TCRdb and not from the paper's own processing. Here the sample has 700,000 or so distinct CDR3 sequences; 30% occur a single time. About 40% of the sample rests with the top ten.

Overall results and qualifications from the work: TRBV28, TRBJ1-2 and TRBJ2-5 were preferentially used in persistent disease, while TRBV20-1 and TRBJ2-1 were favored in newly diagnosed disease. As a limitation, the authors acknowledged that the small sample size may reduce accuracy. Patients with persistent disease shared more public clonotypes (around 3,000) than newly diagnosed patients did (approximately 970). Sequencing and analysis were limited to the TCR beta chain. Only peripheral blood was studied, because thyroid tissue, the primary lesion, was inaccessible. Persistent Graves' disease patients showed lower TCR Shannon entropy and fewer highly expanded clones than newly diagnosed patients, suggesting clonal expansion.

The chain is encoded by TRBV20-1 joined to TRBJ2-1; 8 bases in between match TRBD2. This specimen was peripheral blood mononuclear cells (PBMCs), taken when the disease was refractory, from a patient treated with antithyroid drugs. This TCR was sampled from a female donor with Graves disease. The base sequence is TGCAGTGCTAGGCCCAGCGGGAGCTATGAGCAGTTCTTC. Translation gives CSARPSGSYEQFF.